This T cell receptor (beta chain) was sequenced for a study of blood T cell repertoires in COVID-19. Participant-given clinical history determined each cohort assignment. Per the original data handling: Reference gene primer amplification yielded estimated nucleated cell counts. Generated by immunoSEQ multiplex PCR, the TCRdb table keeps only in-frame clones and is missing some. That table furnishes V, J and clone size, whereas the DNA furnished D and trimming. The sample includes around 200,000 clones, about 81% of them seen just once. Input material: PBMCs or T cells enriched from blood (not recorded which). The clonotype originates from a young woman who had recovered from COVID-19.

CDR3 nucleotide sequence: TGTGCCATCAGCGGGGGGGACAATGAGCAGTTCTTC. It is translated as CAISGGDNEQFF. The genes are TRBV10-3 and TRBJ2-1; TRBD2 agrees at 8 bases. In germline, CDR1 is ENHRY, CDR2 SYGVKD. Germline trimming cut 6 bases from V and 5 bases from J; bases unmatched to any gene: 0. This CDR3 contains 12 residues.